These 4 T cell receptor beta chains were sequenced from one sample in a study of CD8+CD57+ T cells in acquired aplastic anemia. Before being chosen for sequencing, patients had shown CD8+CD57+ cell expansion by flow cytometry. Both TCR beta VDJ combination and CDR3 sequence profiling were carried out. Genomic DNA was the template for this profiling. MiXCR was run by TCRdb on the reads, yielding one entry per CDR3 protein. The table has approximately 260,000 distinct CDR3 sequences, approximately 86% seen once. The sequenced sample was sorted CD4+, CD8+, or CD8+CD57+ T cells (not recorded which) from PBMCs. The receptors come from a human donor with aplastic anemia.

This chain uses TRBV11-1 with TRBJ2-4, with a possible D match to TRBD1 (5 bases). The germline V and J ends were trimmed by 0 bases and 0 bases, with 12 bases remaining between them. The CDR3 runs 17 residues. Germline V gene lookup returns CDR1 SGHAT and CDR2 FQDESV (reference sequence). The CDR3 DNA sequence: TGTGCCAGCAGCTTAGCAGCGACAGTACTAGCCAAAAACATTCAGTACTTC. It is translated as CASSLAATVLAKNIQYF.

The rearrangement uses TRBV11-2 and TRBJ2-3; 9 bases align to TRBD1. Germline lookup yields CDR1 SGHAT and CDR2 FQNNGV. The CDR3 consists of 14 residues. V lost 5 bases and J lost 6; bases outside the gene matches: 6. For the CDR3, the DNA is TGTGCCAGCAGCCCCCAACAGGGGGCCGATACGCAGTATTTT. Translation gives CASSPQQGADTQYF.

As regards this clonotype: An end of the junction does not agree with germline; a read error may underlie this. The chain uses TRBV5-1 and TRBJ2-3; D is perhaps TRBD1 (6 bases). The CDR3 runs 14 residues. Germline V gene sequence: CDR1 SGHRS, CDR2 YFSETQ. Written as DNA, the CDR3 is TGTGCCAGCAGCTTGGCCAGGGGTCCCGCTACGCAGTATTTT. Translation: CASSLARGPATQYF.

About this clonotype: The conserved phenylalanine or tryptophan normally closing the CDR3 is absent here, so this likely arose from a read error. The limits of the CDR3 on the DNA are not certain, so only TCRdb's listed CDR3 is given. This rearrangement joins TRBV13 to TRBJ2-3; the tabulated D call, TRBD1, remains unverified against the DNA. Germline lookup yields CDR1 PRHDT and CDR2 FYEKMQ (reference sequence). Both ends counted, the CDR3 spans 14 residues. Here the CDR3 reads CASSSRDRGLDYGY.